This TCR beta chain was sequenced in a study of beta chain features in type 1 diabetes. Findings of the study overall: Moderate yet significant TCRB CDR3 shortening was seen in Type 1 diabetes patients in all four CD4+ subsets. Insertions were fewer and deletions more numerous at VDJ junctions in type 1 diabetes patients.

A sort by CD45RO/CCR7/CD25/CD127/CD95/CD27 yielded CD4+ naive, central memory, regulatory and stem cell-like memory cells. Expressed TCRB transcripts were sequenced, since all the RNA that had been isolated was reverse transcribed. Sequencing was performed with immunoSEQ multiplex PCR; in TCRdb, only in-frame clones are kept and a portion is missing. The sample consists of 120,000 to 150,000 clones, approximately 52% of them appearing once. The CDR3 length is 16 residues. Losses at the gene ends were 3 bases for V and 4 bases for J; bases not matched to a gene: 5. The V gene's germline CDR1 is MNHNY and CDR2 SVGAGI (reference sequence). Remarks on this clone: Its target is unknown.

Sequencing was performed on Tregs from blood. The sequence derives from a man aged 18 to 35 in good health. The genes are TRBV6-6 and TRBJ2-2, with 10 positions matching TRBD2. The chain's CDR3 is CASSYSSGSSTGELFF. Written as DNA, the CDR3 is TGTGCCAGCAGTTATTCTAGCGGGAGTTCCACCGGGGAGCTGTTTTTT.